The entry below describes one TCR beta chain. Its antigen is currently unknown. This sample was taken from a study of human T cells and chemical hapten exposure. TCRdb redid the calling of the RACE reads with MiXCR, one entry per CDR3 protein. The data hold under 60,000 distinct CDR3 sequences, with roughly 9.6% observed a single time. General observations from the study: TCRs above 1 in 1000 frequency did not change with DPC sensitization.

The CDR3 contains 13 residues. V was shortened by 5 bases and J by 7 bases, with 15 bases between the two germline ends. CDR1 is GTSNPN and CDR2 is SVGIG in the germline V gene (reference sequence). The time point is: patch test 1, 2 weeks after DPC sensitization. The sample's treatment: therapeutic diphenylcyclopropenone sensitization with weekly scalp DPC. The authors' total RNA extraction used unfractionated whole blood. Sample donors consisted of patients with alopecia, aged 18 to 70 years, who were suitable for DPC. This clonotype was sampled from a woman in her forties with alopecia areata. Some clones in this sample may be carry-over from other donors' samples. The chain couples TRBV30 to TRBJ2-4; a possible D gene is TRBD1 (6 bases). The sequencing used whole blood, collected in connection with sensitization to the hapten diphenylcyclopropenone (DPC). CDR3 amino acids: CAWSLDRSNIQYF. Written as DNA, the CDR3 is TGTGCCTGGTCCCTCGACAGGTCGAACATTCAGTACTTC. The entire variable domain, with the rest obtained from reference TRBV30 and TRBJ2-4, is as follows: SQTIHQWPATLVQPVGSPLSLECTVEGTSNPNLYWYRQAAGRGLQLLFYSVGIGQISSEVPQNLSASRPQDRQFILSSKKLLLSDSGFYLCAWSLDRSNIQYFGAGTRLSVL.